The 18 T cell receptor beta chains listed next were all sequenced from one sample in a study of T cell changes during pregnancy in multiple sclerosis. Profiling relied on immunoSEQ multiplex PCR, and the TCRdb table lists in-frame clones only, not all of them. Of approximately 36,000 clones listed, about 88% were seen once; the top ten hold about 7%. The sequencing here drew on CD8+ T cells from peripheral blood mononuclear cells, taken in the third trimester of pregnancy. These receptors all stem from a female donor with multiple sclerosis, enrolled in a pregnancy study.

The V gene is TRBV9, the J gene TRBJ2-3, with 9 positions matching TRBD2. V shed 4 bases, J shed 3 bases, and the junction held 9 bases outside the gene matches. The CDR3 covers 16 residues. Germline V gives CDR1 SGDLS, CDR2 YYNGEE. Written as DNA, the CDR3 is TGTGCCAGCAGCCTGAGAGCGGGGGGCGGTACAGATACGCAGTATTTT. Protein: CASSLRAGGGTDTQYF.

The chain employs TRBV28 and TRBJ2-4, with TRBD1 matching over 9 bases. After removal of 4 bases from V and 2 bases from J, the junction contained 12 bases not matched to a gene. The CDR3 totals 18 residues. Germline CDR1 reads MDHEN; CDR2 reads SYDVKM. CDR3 DNA: TGTGCCAGCAGTTCATTATACAGGGGGCTCTCGACCAAAAACATTCAGTACTTC. Translated, it gives CASSSLYRGLSTKNIQYF. Together with reference TRBV28 and TRBJ2-4, the CDR3 gives the full variable domain: DVKVTQSSRYLVKRTGEKVFLECVQDMDHENMFWYRQDPGLGLRLIYFSYDVKMKEKGDIPEGYSVSREKKERFSLILESASTNQTSMYLCASSSLYRGLSTKNIQYFGAGTRLSVL.

This sequence joins TRBV28 and TRBJ2-7; 7 bases align to TRBD2. After removal of 1 base from V and 2 bases from J, the junction contained 2 bases not matched to a gene. CDR3 length equals 14 residues. The V gene's germline CDR1 is MDHEN and CDR2 SYDVKM. The DNA of the CDR3 is TGTGCCAGCAGTTTATTGGCGGGGGCCTACGAGCAGTACTTC. This translates into CASSLLAGAYEQYF.

The gene calls are TRBV28 and TRBJ2-7; TRBD1 matches at 8 bases. CDR1 and CDR2 (germline): MDHEN, SYDVKM. Germline trimming cut 1 base from V and 3 bases from J; bases unmatched to any gene: 8. This CDR3 region has 16 residues. This chain's CDR3 is CASSLFGGTGVYEQYF. The CDR3 DNA sequence: TGTGCCAGCAGTTTATTCGGTGGGACAGGCGTCTACGAGCAGTACTTC.

The rearrangement joins TRBV6-6 to TRBJ1-2, with 11 bases identical to TRBD1. V was clipped by 4 bases and J by 8 bases; unmatched bases: 9. The V gene's germline CDR1 is MNHNY and CDR2 SVGAGI (reference sequence). The CDR3 runs 15 residues. CDR3 in amino acids: CASSWGPRTGGGYTF. The DNA of the CDR3 is TGTGCCAGCAGTTGGGGGCCACGGACAGGGGGCGGCTACACCTTC.

The chain recombines TRBV6-5 with TRBJ1-1, with TRBD1 matching 7 bases. Germline CDR1 reads MNHEY; CDR2 reads SVGAGI. This CDR3 contains 11 residues. V dropped 8 bases and J dropped 5; count of bases not matched to a gene: 2. CDR3 residues: CASEGATEAFF. The CDR3, as DNA: TGTGCCAGCGAGGGGGCAACTGAAGCTTTCTTT.

The rearrangement joins TRBV9 to TRBJ1-3; D gene uncertain. The CDR3 is 13 amino acids. With 4 bases removed from V and 2 bases from J, the gap between germline ends came to 7 bases. Per germline, CDR1 SGDLS and CDR2 YYNGEE. The CDR3 nucleotides are TGTGCCAGCAGCCCCAGTCCTGGAAACACCATATATTTT. It is translated as CASSPSPGNTIYF.

This chain links TRBV9 with TRBJ2-3; D might be TRBD2 (6 bases). The V and J ends lost 4 bases and 1 base respectively, with 13 bases between them. From germline, CDR1 is SGDLS and CDR2 YYNGEE. CDR3 length equals 15 residues. As DNA, the CDR3 is TGTGCCAGCAGCACCCGGGGCGGGGGCACAGATACGCAGTATTTT. As protein: CASSTRGGGTDTQYF.

Here the CDR3 reads CASRWGPGSYNEQFF. Here the CDR3 DNA reads TGTGCCAGCAGGTGGGGGCCGGGCTCCTACAATGAGCAGTTCTTC. V is TRBV13 and J is TRBJ2-1, with D perhaps matching TRBD1 (6 bases). With 6 bases removed from V and 0 bases from J, the gap between germline ends came to 12 bases. This CDR3 has 15 amino acids. The V gene's germline CDR1 is PRHDT and CDR2 FYEKMQ (reference sequence).

This clone occurred a few times. The chain employs TRBV18 and TRBJ2-6; no definite D call. Germline V gene sequence: CDR1 KGHSH, CDR2 LQKENI. The V end was cut by 2 bases, the J end by 0 bases, with 8 bases between. The CDR3 has 16 amino acids. The CDR3 here is CASSPTRGSGANVLTF. In DNA, the CDR3 is TGTGCCAGCTCACCAACAAGAGGCTCTGGGGCCAACGTCCTGACTTTC. The full variable domain, in which reference TRBV18 and TRBJ2-6 provide the parts outside the CDR3, is NAGVMQNPRHLVRRRGQEARLRCSPMKGHSHVYWYRQLPEEGLKFMVYLQKENIIDESGMPKERFSAEFPKEGPSILRIQQVVRGDSAAYFCASSPTRGSGANVLTFGAGSRLTVL.

The rearrangement uses TRBV2 and TRBJ2-3; 10 bases align to TRBD2. J gave up 1 base and V 4 bases, and 5 bases lay outside the gene matches. Looked up from germline, CDR1 is SNHLY and CDR2 is FYNNEI. CDR3 length equals 16 residues. The CDR3 region has the DNA TGTGCCAGCAGTGGGACTAGCGGCTGGGGCACAGATACGCAGTATTTT. This encodes CASSGTSGWGTDTQYF.

The chain combines TRBV7-9 with TRBJ2-5, with 8 bases fitting TRBD2. After removal of 5 bases from V and 0 bases from J, the junction contained 11 bases not matched to a gene. The CDR3 is made up of 17 amino acids. The germline V gene encodes CDR1 SEHNR and CDR2 FQNEAQ (reference sequence). The CDR3 sequence: CASSPFSGGFDQETQYF. The DNA of the CDR3 is TGTGCCAGCAGCCCGTTTTCGGGGGGGTTCGACCAAGAGACCCAGTACTTC.

The J gene is TRBJ2-7, the V gene TRBV4-1; 7 positions agree with TRBD1. Trimming cost V 5 bases and J 5 bases; bases outside gene matches: 12. The CDR3 length is 15 residues. From germline, CDR1 is MGHRA and CDR2 YSYEKL. CDR3 DNA: TGCGCCAGCAGCTTTCGGCGGACAGGTGGCCACGAGCAGTACTTC. Its translation is CASSFRRTGGHEQYF.

The chain combines TRBV18 with TRBJ1-2; a possible D gene is TRBD1 (6 bases). The CDR3 extends over 12 amino acids. The germline V and J ends were trimmed by 2 bases and 6 bases, with 7 bases remaining between them. Germline CDR1 and CDR2: KGHSH and LQKENI. CDR3 sequence reads: CASSPSGDGYTF. DNA for the CDR3: TGTGCCAGCTCACCATCAGGGGATGGCTACACCTTC. The variable domain in full, completed from reference TRBV18 and TRBJ1-2, reads NAGVMQNPRHLVRRRGQEARLRCSPMKGHSHVYWYRQLPEEGLKFMVYLQKENIIDESGMPKERFSAEFPKEGPSILRIQQVVRGDSAAYFCASSPSGDGYTFGSGTRLTVV.

This chain uses TRBV6-5 with TRBJ2-3, with D perhaps TRBD2 (7 bases). Per germline, CDR1 MNHEY and CDR2 SVGAGI. The CDR3 is 16 amino acids. With 4 bases removed from V and 2 bases from J, the gap between germline ends came to 16 bases. The CDR3 DNA is TGTGCCAGCAGTTCCCCGAGGGGGGGGTTCACAGATACGCAGTATTTT. Translated: CASSSPRGGFTDTQYF.

The V and J genes are TRBV10-3 and TRBJ2-6; 10 positions match TRBD2. Per the germline V gene, CDR1 is ENHRY and CDR2 is SYGVKD. J gave up 0 bases and V 10 bases, and 15 bases lay outside the gene matches. The CDR3 totals 19 residues. The CDR3 is CATAGTSVQLYSGANVLTF. CDR3 DNA sequence: TGTGCCACTGCCGGGACTAGCGTGCAACTCTACTCTGGGGCCAACGTCCTGACTTTC.

The genes are TRBV4-1 and TRBJ1-2, with a possible D match to TRBD1 (6 bases). Germline V lookup: CDR1 MGHRA, CDR2 YSYEKL. The CDR3 runs to 15 residues. The V and J ends lost 3 bases and 4 bases respectively, with 15 bases between them. The CDR3, as DNA: TGCGCCAGCAGCCACTCCGTGGACAGAGGCTATGGCTACACCTTC. Protein product: CASSHSVDRGYGYTF.

V and J are TRBV29-1 and TRBJ2-2; the match to TRBD2 covers 13 bases. The germline gives CDR1 SQVTM, CDR2 ANQGSEA. The CDR3 covers 15 residues. The V segment lost 6 bases and the J segment 3 bases; nucleotides outside the gene matches: 4. CDR3 sequence reads: CSVGGTSGDTGELFF. The CDR3, as DNA: TGCAGCGTCGGGGGGACTAGCGGGGACACCGGGGAGCTGTTTTTT.